This T cell receptor (beta chain) was documented in a study of cytomegalovirus exposure and HLA in healthy donors (dated by TCRdb to the late 2010s). About the study as a whole: An earlier analysis of some 600 of the donors reported 276 Gb of sequence data and roughly 120 million unique TCR beta sequences obtained from roughly 180 million T cells. The study was designed to test whether signatures of past pathogen exposure could be identified by cataloging public T cell receptors. Both class I and class II loci were covered by HLA typing, at four-digit resolution. To study patterns of TCR occurrence, a later analysis re-analyzed previously published TCR beta repertoires from 700 or so donors and added high-resolution HLA genotyping. To predict cytomegalovirus infection status, the study brought together high-throughput TCR immunosequencing, statistical association of individual TCRs with disease status, and machine learning. Among 398 genotyped donors of the cohort, an average of approximately 250,000 unique TCR beta nucleotide sequences were sequenced per donor, around 20% of them non-productive. All discovery cohort repertoires had been generated on a single sequencing platform. An earlier analysis of 587 of the donors used high-throughput TCR beta sequencing to judge whether each TCR beta V gene segment behaved as functional or pseudogenic. Rather than using new phenotypic data, the later analysis identified candidate immune exposures from TCR beta sequences and from how often those sequences occurred across donors. Typing coverage differed by locus: A, B, C, DRB1 and DQB1 were typed in roughly 629-630 donors, DQA1 in 522, DPA1 in approximately 610, and DPB1 in roughly 470. A later genetic analysis used genome-wide SNP genotypes for about 65% of the roughly 670 donors, treating that subset as a discovery cohort. Of the 300 to 450 genotyped donors, about 80% fell in the genetic ancestry cluster associated with self-reported Caucasian donors. The T cell repertoires of 700 or so subjects were profiled by immunosequencing and related to cytomegalovirus serostatus. Along with the roughly 670-subject first cohort, a separate validation cohort of 120 different subjects was used. Donor age, sex, ethnicity and CMV serostatus were compiled alongside the repertoire data. An early release covering approximately 600 HLA-typed donors comprised roughly 300 gigabases of sequencing data and 85 million to 100 million unique TCR sequences. Roughly five DR-DQ haplotypes were treated as single units for association and clustering because of strong linkage in the cohort.

Points the paper makes about the study in general: Because some donors lacked HLA typing at each locus, the association tests relied only on the typed subset. Because counts were too low, some 16 rarely observed V segments, including chromosome 9 orphons, were excluded from the earlier analysis of around 640 of the donors. In a later analysis, TCR association rates were found to vary across HLA loci, with the most associated TCRs seen for DRB1 alleles and the fewest for HLA-C alleles. In the study, 150 to 200 TCR beta chains were listed as associated with cytomegalovirus. It was suggested by the authors that the approach could potentially be generalized to other disease states and immunological phenotypes. Because the 87-base-pair reads could not distinguish some IMGT-functional V segments, including TRBV6-2 and TRBV6-3, those segments were excluded. Presence/absence analyses assumed roughly uniform sequencing depth across donors, an assumption that may not hold. A later analysis found that HLA-associated TCR beta chains were more clonally expanded and had lower generation probabilities than equally common non-associated chains. While some public TCRs were present in many individuals, most TCR sequences turned up only very rarely across donors. A group of highly shared sequence variants was considered likely to be a technical artifact of the sequencing pipeline. For the cohort, immune exposure information was limited to CMV serostatus. In both the original and validation cohorts, the classifier was reported to diagnose cytomegalovirus status with high specificity and sensitivity. In a later genetic analysis, a missense DCLRE1C variant was associated with V-gene and J-gene trimming of TCR beta chains, and the association was replicated in an independent cohort. Linkage disequilibrium might explain the correlated functional status among segregating V segments, but an unknown experimental factor could not be ruled out. Only TCR beta chains were sequenced in this cohort, and the absence of alpha or paired-chain data limited detectable features. In a later genetic analysis, fewer N-insertions in productive TCRs were reported among donors in an Asian-associated ancestry cluster than the roughly 640-donor mean. Specific HLA alleles were associated with 15,000 to 20,000 TCR beta sequences at a false discovery rate of 0.05 in a later analysis. An earlier analysis of roughly 570 of the donors showed that most TCR beta V segments appeared in productive rearrangements either about 87% or about 30% of the time, which broadly matched IMGT annotations. A further reported finding was that TCR beta sequences accurately predicted the HLA-A and HLA-B alleles for most subjects in the first cohort. Strong co-occurrence of HLA alleles, especially DR and DQ, made assigning TCR associations to individual alleles difficult. In vitro tests confirmed that a few of the cytomegalovirus-associated TCR beta chains recognize cytomegalovirus antigens. Most CMV-associated TCR beta chains appeared to be HLA-restricted in a later analysis, and the HLA associations seemed to be driven largely by CMV exposure. A later analysis reported that several top co-occurrence clusters appeared linked to parvovirus B19, influenza, CMV and Epstein-Barr virus.

Library preparation employed the immunoSEQ multiplex PCR assay. For the multiplex PCR, a mixture combining 60 forward primers for TCR Vbeta segments and 13 reverse primers for TCR Jbeta segments was used. The CDR3 region of rearranged TCR beta genes was amplified from genomic DNA by a multiplex PCR assay. Amplified TCR beta libraries were sequenced as 87-base-pair reads on the Illumina HiSeq System. In the paper's pipeline: In a later analysis, some 80 million unique TCR beta chains were counted across the 500 to 850 repertoires, and roughly 11 million of these chains were shared by at least two donors. Raw reads were error-corrected and collapsed into unique sequences with a nearest-neighbor algorithm that merged closely related sequences to remove PCR and sequencing errors. V, D and J gene segments were assigned by aligning CDR3 sequences to IMGT reference sequences. For a sequence to be retained, a match of at least six nucleotides to both a V gene segment and a J gene segment was required. Rearrangements were called productive when the CDR3 lacked stop codons and stayed in frame with V and J; all others were non-productive. Following IMGT convention, CDR3 was defined as the stretch from the second conserved V-encoded cysteine up to the conserved J-encoded phenylalanine. The earlier analysis of more than 450 of the donors excluded sequences that lacked an unambiguous match to a single V gene segment. An earlier analysis of over 450 of the donors classified V segments as functional when productive rearrangements were above 56.7% and as segregating when the standard deviation between donors was above 5%. A statistical classification framework was built for diagnosing cytomegalovirus status from the catalog of TCR beta chain sequences. V and J gene assignment, in a later analysis, came from comparing TCR nucleotide sequences with IMGT/GENE-DB human TR gene sequences. A later analysis assigned CDR3 sequences and most-parsimonious VDJ recombination scenarios with the TCRdist pipeline. In a later analysis, each TCR beta chain was defined by its CDR3 amino acid sequence together with its V-gene family, and reads without a unique V-gene family were excluded. To address suspected cross-contamination and a sequencing artifact, a later analysis removed approximately 590 highly shared, low-generation-probability nucleotide sequences. For each public chain, a later analysis derived a clonal expansion index from normalized ranks of inferred template counts within each repertoire. A later analysis computed generation probabilities with a VDJ recombination model fitted to out-of-frame rearrangements, and checked the results against IGoR. A later analysis scored TCR-TCR, TCR-HLA and TCR-CMV co-occurrence with hypergeometric tests, applying a repertoire-size bias correction to TCR pairs. A later analysis estimated false discovery rates by permuting HLA or CMV assignments 20 times. In a later analysis, co-occurring TCRs were grouped using DBSCAN, with TCRdist sequence similarity added in when clustering inside HLA-allele-positive subsets. For co-occurrence clustering, repertoires with fewer than 30,000 or more than 120,000 public chains were excluded, along with about five repertoires with anomalous nucleotide sharing. Imported from immuneACCESS, the table was reduced by TCRdb to in-frame sequences with V and J called. These copies leave out some clones; in studies compared against another copy, an unresolved V gene accounts for under half, and the cause of the remainder is not known. That table is the source of V, J and clone size, and D and trimming were worked out from the DNA. Counted in this sample were some 120,000 clones; around 80% of them appeared once. Roughly 10% of the sample belongs to the ten largest clones.

In total, just over 650 healthy bone marrow donors made up the cohort. At the time of sampling, every cohort member was nominally healthy, though immune exposures that went unrecorded were likely present. The donor tested CMV seropositive and was one of the 289 seropositive cohort members. Each donor provided a peripheral blood sample, and peripheral blood mononuclear cells were used for TCR beta sequencing. The Qiagen DNeasy Blood Extraction Kit was used to extract genomic DNA from the blood cell samples. In regard to this clone: Which antigen it targets is not known. No much larger clonotype is one base removed from it; base qualities were not supplied.

The germline V gene (reference sequence) supplies CDR1 SGHNT and CDR2 YYREEE. V loses 4 bases, J loses 2 bases, and the germline ends lie 4 bases apart. The CDR3 starts with the cysteine, ends with the phenylalanine, and has 12 residues. Only CDR3 DNA remains: 36 bases, in frame from the first base. The sequence derives from a man younger than 40 in good health and CMV-seropositive. Material for sequencing was PBMCs. The sequence is built from TRBV5-4 and TRBJ1-5, with no confident D gene call. This receptor carries the CDR3 CASSQGNQPQHF. The nucleotide sequence is TGTGCCAGCAGCCAGGGCAATCAGCCCCAGCATTTT.